These 24 T cell receptor beta chains came from one sample sequenced in a study of blood T cell repertoires in COVID-19 (TCRdb year 2020). Library method: the immunoSEQ multiplex PCR assay. Here the immuneACCESS table is served through TCRdb, limited to in-frame sequences with V and J called. Missing clones are a known gap in these copies; in checked studies unresolved V genes cover under half, and the rest lacks a known reason. Recorded for this sample are about 180,000 clones; approximately 85% of them occurred a single time. The leading ten clones occupy 5% to 7.5% of the sample. Sequencing input: PBMCs or T cells enriched from blood (not recorded which). These receptors all come from a man in his forties or fifties who had recovered from COVID-19.

V gene TRBV10-3 combines with J gene TRBJ1-2, with D possibly being TRBD1 (6 bases). Germline V gene sequence: CDR1 ENHRY, CDR2 SYGVKD. Trimming left V 6 bases short and J 9 bases short, with 11 bases between. The CDR3 spans 11 residues. CDR3 region: CAIRNRDRYTF. In DNA, the CDR3 is TGTGCCATCAGGAACAGGGACCGCTACACCTTC.

This chain links TRBV7-3 with TRBJ2-1, with 7 bases that match TRBD2. The CDR3 length is 15 residues. Germline lookup yields CDR1 SGHTA and CDR2 FQGTGA. J was trimmed by 0 bases and V by 5 bases; bases with no gene match: 4. The CDR3 sequence is CASSPSGVSYNEQFF. DNA of the CDR3: TGTGCCAGCAGCCCAAGCGGGGTCTCCTACAATGAGCAGTTCTTC.

This chain links TRBV7-9 with TRBJ1-4, with 12 bases identical to TRBD1. CDR1 and CDR2 (germline): SEHNR, FQNEAQ (reference sequence). The CDR3 has 17 amino acids. Trimming at V came to 5 bases and at J to 0 bases, leaving 4 bases not matched to a gene. The CDR3 DNA reads TGTGCCAGCAGCCCGGGACAGGGGGCTTCAACTAATGAAAAACTGTTTTTT. Amino acids: CASSPGQGASTNEKLFF. Combining the CDR3 with reference TRBV7-9 and TRBJ1-4 gives the whole variable domain DTGVSQNPRHKITKRGQNVTFRCDPISEHNRLYWYRQTLGQGPEFLTYFQNEAQLEKSRLLSDRFSAERPKGSFSTLEIQRTEQGDSAMYLCASSPGQGASTNEKLFFGSGTQLSVL.

The chain uses TRBV7-9 and TRBJ1-1, with 7 bases lining up with TRBD1. In germline, CDR1 is SEHNR, CDR2 FQNEAQ (reference sequence). The CDR3 sequence is 13 residues long. The ends lost 7 bases at V and 6 bases at J; junction bases unmatched: 8. The CDR3 loop reads CASKRQGSPEAFF. CDR3 coding DNA: TGTGCCAGCAAAAGACAGGGAAGTCCTGAAGCTTTCTTT.

The CDR3 DNA sequence: TGTGCCAGCAGGCCAGGGGATAGCTATGGCTACACCTTC. Translating it yields CASRPGDSYGYTF. The chain uses TRBV6-5 and TRBJ1-2; D perhaps matches TRBD1 (6 bases). The V and J ends lost 6 bases and 4 bases respectively, with 12 bases between them. Germline V CDR1 and CDR2: MNHEY, SVGAGI. This CDR3 is 13 amino acids long.

V gene TRBV28 combines with J gene TRBJ1-6; 9 bases align to TRBD1. Per germline, CDR1 MDHEN and CDR2 SYDVKM. This CDR3 comprises 17 residues. J lost 8 bases, V lost 5 bases, and 13 bases had no gene match. For the CDR3, the DNA is TGTGCCAGCAGTCCCCTGGGGACAGGGTTCAACGATTCACCCCTCCACTTT. Its translation is CASSPLGTGFNDSPLHF.

V usage is TRBV5-1 and J usage is TRBJ2-1; TRBD1 agrees at 10 bases. This CDR3 region has 14 residues. In germline, CDR1 is SGHRS, CDR2 YFSETQ. With 9 bases clipped from V and 6 bases from J, the junction kept 9 bases outside the gene matches. The CDR3 DNA is TGCGCCACCAACAAGGGACAGGGGAGCAATGAGCAGTTCTTC. This encodes CATNKGQGSNEQFF. Filled out from reference TRBV5-1 and TRBJ2-1, the complete variable domain reads KAGVTQTPRYLIKTRGQQVTLSCSPISGHRSVSWYQQTPGQGLQFLFEYFSETQRNKGNFPGRFSGRQFSNSRSEMNVSTLELGDSALYLCATNKGQGSNEQFFGPGTRLTVL.

The J gene is TRBJ2-4, the V gene TRBV21-1; the listed D gene, TRBD2, was not tested against the DNA. TRBV21-1 is shown as a pseudogene. The CDR3 length is 21 residues. Here the CDR3 DNA reads TGTGCCAGCAGCACCCCGTCGTCGGTCAGGAGGCGGGAAGAAGCCAAAAACATTCAGTACTTC. It yields the protein CASSTPSSVRRREEAKNIQYF.

This sequence joins TRBV25-1 and TRBJ1-1; D is unclear. Germline V gene lookup returns CDR1 MGHDK and CDR2 SYGVNS. Trimming took off 3 bases at V and 1 base at J, with 9 bases between the two ends. This CDR3 is built from 14 residues. The CDR3: CASSDRTANTEAFF. The CDR3 nucleotides read TGTGCCAGCAGTGATAGGACTGCGAACACTGAAGCTTTCTTT. The full variable domain, completed using reference TRBV25-1 and TRBJ1-1, is EADIYQTPRYLVIGTGKKITLECSQTMGHDKMYWYQQDPGMELHLIHYSYGVNSTEKGDLSSESTVSRIRTEHFPLTLESARPSHTSQYLCASSDRTANTEAFFGQGTRLTVV.

The V call is TRBV2, the J call TRBJ1-4, with 8 bases identical to TRBD1. The CDR3 runs 14 residues. V lost 10 bases, J lost 8 bases, and 12 bases stayed unmatched. Germline V CDR1 and CDR2: SNHLY, FYNNEI. The CDR3 nucleotides read TGTGCCAACGGACAGGGTGGAGATCAGGAAAAACTGTTTTTT. It yields the protein CANGQGGDQEKLFF.

This clone was seen a handful of times. The chain combines TRBV5-1 with TRBJ1-4, with D tentatively TRBD1 (5 bases). Deletions cut 2 bases from V and 4 bases from J, with 9 bases between. Germline CDR1 reads SGHRS; CDR2 reads YFSETQ. This CDR3 spans 14 amino acids. For the CDR3, the DNA is TGCGCCAGCAGCTTCGGGGGATATAATGAAAAACTGTTTTTT. Its translation: CASSFGGYNEKLFF.

This chain links TRBV7-9 with TRBJ2-7; the D gene is possibly TRBD1 (6 bases). Germline V gives CDR1 SEHNR, CDR2 FQNEAQ (reference sequence). Deletions cut 5 bases from V and 9 bases from J, with 14 bases between. The CDR3 is 12 amino acids. The CDR3 DNA reads as TGTGCCAGCAGCCGTCCGAGGGGGTCGCAGTACTTC. The encoded protein is CASSRPRGSQYF. The full variable domain, in which reference TRBV7-9 and TRBJ2-7 provide the parts outside the CDR3, is DTGVSQNPRHKITKRGQNVTFRCDPISEHNRLYWYRQTLGQGPEFLTYFQNEAQLEKSRLLSDRFSAERPKGSFSTLEIQRTEQGDSAMYLCASSRPRGSQYFGPGTRLTVT.

The chain has TRBV7-5 and TRBJ1-5; TRBD1, the D gene given by the table, was not confirmed from the DNA. TRBV7-5 is annotated as a pseudogene. This CDR3 comprises 20 residues. The CDR3 DNA follows: TGTGCCAGAAGCTTAGATTCCGCGAGCTGCAGGGTTGCGGGCAATCAGCCCCAGCATTTT. This translates into CARSLDSASCRVAGNQPQHF.

The V call is TRBV14, the J call TRBJ2-7, with 7 bases aligning to TRBD1. In germline, CDR1 is SGHDN, CDR2 FVKESK. This CDR3 has 14 residues. The J segment lost 2 bases and the V segment lost 4 bases, leaving 5 bases of the junction unmatched. The CDR3 region has the DNA TGTGCCAGCAGCCGAAGACAGGGACCCTACGAGCAGTACTTC. This gives the protein CASSRRQGPYEQYF.

The chain carries TRBV3-1 (or the pseudogene TRBV3-2) and TRBJ2-2; no firm D call. CDR3 length: 16 residues. Germline CDR1 and CDR2: LGHDT and YNNKEL (reference sequence). Trimming shortened V by 1 base and J by 2 bases, and 11 bases separated the two germline ends. CDR3 DNA sequence: TGTGCCAGCAGCCAAGGGGTAGCCGCTAACACCGGGGAGCTGTTTTTT. It is translated as CASSQGVAANTGELFF.

The count of this clone is one. The genes are TRBV6-6 and TRBJ2-7, with 7 positions matching TRBD1. Looked up from germline, CDR1 is MNHNY and CDR2 is SVGAGI (reference sequence). The CDR3 is 15 amino acids. V lost 0 bases and J lost 0; bases outside the gene matches: 2. As DNA, the CDR3 is TGTGCCAGCAGTTACTCGGGGACAGTCTCCTACGAGCAGTACTTC. The encoded protein is CASSYSGTVSYEQYF.

CDR3 sequence: CATSSVSDEQFF. The CDR3 DNA sequence: TGTGCCACCAGTTCCGTCAGCGATGAGCAGTTCTTC. The rearrangement joins TRBV24-1 to TRBJ2-1; D gene uncertain. This CDR3 spans 12 amino acids. CDR1 is KGHDR, CDR2 SFDVKD, per germline. Trimming pared 6 bases from V and 8 bases from J, leaving 10 bases between.

This sequence joins TRBV4-1 and TRBJ2-5, with 12 positions matching TRBD2. Germline CDR1 MGHRA, CDR2 YSYEKL. There are 15 residues in the CDR3. The junction had 3 bases not matched to a gene; V was cut back by 6 bases and J by 1 base. CDR3 in DNA: TGCGCCAGCAGGCGGACTAGCGGGATCCAAGAGACCCAGTACTTC. It specifies CASRRTSGIQETQYF.

In this sample, this clone turned up many times. This rearrangement joins TRBV7-2 to TRBJ1-5; TRBD1 aligns across 7 bases. The germline gives CDR1 SGHTA, CDR2 FQGNSA. The CDR3 is 14 amino acids. Losses at the gene ends were 5 bases for V and 2 bases for J; bases not matched to a gene: 3. The CDR3 spells CASSHGTGNQPQHF. For the CDR3, the DNA is TGTGCCAGCAGCCACGGGACAGGCAATCAGCCCCAGCATTTT.

The J gene is TRBJ2-1, the V gene TRBV6-4; 7 positions match TRBD2. Germline-derived CDR1 and CDR2 are MRHNA and SNTAGT. Trimming removed 4 bases from V and 8 bases from J; junction bases left unmatched: 11. The CDR3 covers 15 residues. The CDR3 DNA is TGTGCCAGCAGTGTTTCGGGACTATTGAGGCATGAGCAGTTCTTC. Translation: CASSVSGLLRHEQFF.

This clone was seen many times. The CDR3 reads CASSAQGNTGELFF. The CDR3 DNA reads as TGTGCCAGCAGTGCCCAGGGTAACACCGGGGAGCTGTTTTTT. The chain combines TRBV2 with TRBJ2-2; tentative D call: TRBD1 (5 bases). Trimming shortened V by 4 bases and J by 2 bases, and 8 bases separated the two germline ends. Germline V gene lookup returns CDR1 SNHLY and CDR2 FYNNEI. This CDR3 contains 14 residues.

The chain carries TRBV5-1 and TRBJ1-2; D gene ambiguous. CDR1 is SGHRS and CDR2 is YFSETQ in the germline V gene. V was trimmed by 5 bases and J by 4 bases, leaving 9 bases between them. This CDR3 contains 12 residues. CDR3 coding DNA: TGCGCCAGCAGGGCAGAGGCCTATGGCTACACCTTC. The encoded protein is CASRAEAYGYTF.

The V gene is TRBV11-3, the J gene TRBJ2-5; D uncertain. The germline CDR1 and CDR2 sequences are SGHNT and YENEEA. Trimming pared 5 bases from V and 4 bases from J, leaving 8 bases between. This CDR3 comprises 12 residues. CDR3 protein: CASSLRAETQYF. The CDR3 nucleotides are TGTGCCAGCAGCCTCCGAGCAGAGACCCAGTACTTC.

The chain carries TRBV7-9 and TRBJ1-1; D call uncertain. Trimming took 4 bases from V and 4 from J, leaving 13 bases between them. The germline V gene encodes CDR1 SEHNR and CDR2 FQNEAQ (reference sequence). This CDR3 has 14 residues. CDR3 coding DNA: TGTGCCAGCAGCTCGCGAGCGTCGGCCACTGAAGCTTTCTTT. This sequence encodes CASSSRASATEAFF.